Following are 32 T cell receptor beta chains from one sample sequenced in a study of T-cell reconstitution after alpha-beta-depleted transplantation in children. Preparation of the TCRbeta library involved a method that used unique molecular identifiers. TCRdb fed the PCR reads into MiXCR, producing one record per CDR3 protein. The sample has 500,000 or so distinct CDR3 sequences, around a third seen once. This specimen was PBMCs from the stem cell graft donor, taken from the stem cell graft. The receptors originated from a human donor who donated a stem cell graft to a child with aplastic anemia.

This clonotype was seen a handful of times. J is TRBJ2-3 and V is TRBV19, with D unclear. V gave up 1 base and J gave up 0 bases, with 5 bases separating them. Germline CDR1 and CDR2: LNHDA and SQIVND (reference sequence). This CDR3 has 14 amino acids. The CDR3 here is CASSIVFSTDTQYF. The CDR3, as DNA: TGTGCCAGTAGTATAGTTTTTAGCACAGATACGCAGTATTTT.

This clonotype was counted only a few times. CDR3 residues: CASSLGAGDSYEQYF. The CDR3 bases are TGTGCCAGCAGCTTAGGGGCGGGAGACAGCTACGAGCAGTACTTC. The chain combines TRBV7-6 with TRBJ2-7, with 7 bases aligning to TRBD2. The CDR3 contains 15 residues. The V gene end was trimmed by 1 base and the J gene end by 3 bases; junction bases not matched to a gene: 6. Germline V lookup: CDR1 SGHVS, CDR2 FNYEAQ.

V is TRBV7-2 and J is TRBJ2-3, with D unresolved. Trimming pared 4 bases from V and 1 base from J, leaving 9 bases between. Per the germline V gene, CDR1 is SGHTA and CDR2 is FQGNSA. The CDR3 sequence is 14 residues long. The CDR3 loop is CASSYLRRTDTQYF. CDR3 bases: TGTGCCAGCAGCTACTTGCGACGCACAGATACGCAGTATTTT.

This rearrangement joins TRBV5-1 to TRBJ2-7, with D maybe TRBD2 (6 bases). In germline, CDR1 is SGHRS, CDR2 YFSETQ. This CDR3 contains 14 residues. V was clipped by 2 bases and J by 1 base, with 10 bases between them. As DNA, the CDR3 is TGCGCCAGCAGCTTTCCAGGAGGGTCCTACGAGCAGTACTTC. The encoded protein is CASSFPGGSYEQYF.

V is TRBV6-2 or TRBV6-3 and J is TRBJ2-5, with D possibly being TRBD1 or TRBD2 (5 bases each). This CDR3 has 13 residues. Trimming stripped 8 bases from V and 5 bases from J, with 15 bases between. Germline V gives CDR1 MNHEY, CDR2 SVGEGT. CDR3 loop: CASRGPNGETQYF. As DNA, the CDR3 is TGTGCCAGCCGGGGCCCAAACGGCGAGACCCAGTACTTC.

The V gene is TRBV7-9, the J gene TRBJ1-4, with D perhaps matching TRBD1 (5 bases). V lost 7 bases and J 8 bases, leaving 14 bases between the germline ends. The germline V gene encodes CDR1 SEHNR and CDR2 FQNEAQ (reference sequence). This CDR3 comprises 13 residues. The CDR3 loop is CASKNHGAEKLFF. The CDR3 DNA follows: TGTGCCAGCAAAAATCACGGGGCAGAAAAACTGTTTTTT.

The chain combines TRBV10-3 with TRBJ1-2; D unresolved. The germline V gene has CDR1 ENHRY and CDR2 SYGVKD. The CDR3 is 13 amino acids. V was pared by 4 bases and J by 4 bases, with 10 bases between. The CDR3 spells CAISGTSAYGYTF. The CDR3 DNA sequence: TGTGCCATCAGTGGGACTAGCGCCTATGGCTACACCTTC.

The chain carries TRBV25-1 and TRBJ2-4; perhaps D is TRBD1 or TRBD2 (6 bases each). Trimming left V 11 bases short and J 9 bases short, with 17 bases between. The CDR3 runs to 12 residues. Germline V gene sequence: CDR1 MGHDK, CDR2 SYGVNS. In DNA form, the CDR3 reads TGTGCCGTGGGGGGCTCGGTGAGCATTCAGTACTTC. It codes for CAVGGSVSIQYF.

This clonotype appeared a few times. At one of its ends the junction is not consistent with the germline gene, which may arise from a read error. CDR3 amino acids: CAIMPSQGNPEAFF. CDR3 in DNA: TGTGCCATCATGCCCAGCCAGGGGAACCCTGAAGCTTTCTTT. The rearrangement uses TRBV10-3 and TRBJ1-1, with D possibly being TRBD1 (6 bases). Looked up from germline, CDR1 is ENHRY and CDR2 is SYGVKD. This CDR3 region has 14 residues.

This clonotype was counted between two and nine times. J is TRBJ1-1 and V is TRBV12-3 or TRBV12-4, with D unclear. Trimming shortened V by 0 bases and J by 5 bases, and 7 bases separated the two germline ends. The CDR3 is 13 residues long. The chain's CDR3 is CASSLAPRTEAFF. Written as DNA, the CDR3 is TGTGCCAGCAGTTTAGCGCCCCGGACTGAAGCTTTCTTT.

This clonotype was seen a handful of times. The V call is TRBV20-1, the J call TRBJ2-3; TRBD2 agrees at 7 bases. Germline-derived CDR1 and CDR2 are DFQATT and SNEGSKA (reference sequence). CDR3 size: 15 residues. The ends lost 5 bases at V and 0 bases at J; junction bases unmatched: 8. CDR3 coding DNA: TGCAGTGCTCCCCTTGGCGGGGGAAGCACAGATACGCAGTATTTT. This codes for CSAPLGGGSTDTQYF.

There are a few counts of this clonotype. The chain is built from TRBV12-3 or TRBV12-4 and TRBJ1-2; D not certain. Trimming removed 6 bases at V and 8 bases at J, with 13 bases between. The CDR3 is 12 amino acids. CDR3 sequence: CASSIDRRGYTF. The DNA for the CDR3 is TGTGCCAGCAGCATAGACCGTCGCGGCTACACCTTC.

This clonotype was recorded a few times. The chain recombines TRBV10-2 with TRBJ2-2; D is unclear. Between the trimmed V and J ends, which lost 3 bases and 1 base, there was a span of 6 bases. Germline CDR1 reads WSHSY; CDR2 reads SAAADI. The CDR3 length is 14 residues. The CDR3 coding sequence is TGCGCCAGCAGTGACCCAGGGAACACCGGGGAGCTGTTTTTT. Its protein product is CASSDPGNTGELFF.

Remarks on this clonotype: One junction end disagrees with the germline gene, perhaps due to a read error. This rearrangement joins TRBV12-3 or TRBV12-4 to TRBJ1-3, with D maybe TRBD1 (6 bases). This CDR3 region has 12 residues. This CDR3 is CASSPTGTTIYF. As DNA, the CDR3 is TGTGCCAGCAGCCCGACAGGAACCACCATATATTTT.

The V call is TRBV10-3, the J call TRBJ2-1; TRBD2 agrees at 14 bases. With V trimmed by 5 bases and J by 9 bases, 6 bases remained unmatched. Germline lookup yields CDR1 ENHRY and CDR2 SYGVKD. The CDR3 loop spans 15 amino acids. The CDR3: CAISPGTSGSSEQFF. CDR3 sequence (DNA): TGTGCCATCAGTCCCGGGACTAGCGGGAGTAGTGAGCAGTTCTTC.

The chain's CDR3 is CASSPIGGTNEKLFF. For the CDR3, the DNA is TGTGCCAGCAGCCCGATTGGGGGCACTAATGAAAAACTGTTTTTT. The gene calls are TRBV4-2 and TRBJ1-4; D perhaps matches TRBD1 (6 bases). Germline CDR1 and CDR2: LGHNA and YNFKEQ. V was shortened by 4 bases and J by 2 bases, with 11 bases between the two germline ends. The CDR3 runs to 15 residues.

The chain carries TRBV24-1 and TRBJ2-4; 8 nucleotides line up with TRBD1. The CDR3 is 15 residues long. Losses at the gene ends were 5 bases for V and 5 bases for J; bases not matched to a gene: 7. Looked up from germline, CDR1 is KGHDR and CDR2 is SFDVKD. CDR3 bases: TGTGCCACCAGTGCCGGAGGACAGGGAGAAAACATTCAGTACTTC. Amino acid sequence: CATSAGGQGENIQYF.

V is TRBV18 and J is TRBJ2-7; a possible D gene is TRBD2 (5 bases). This CDR3 comprises 14 residues. Between the trimmed V and J ends, which lost 0 bases and 2 bases, there was a span of 8 bases. CDR1 and CDR2 (germline): KGHSH, LQKENI. The DNA of the CDR3 is TGTGCCAGCTCACCACCGAACGGGGCCTACGAGCAGTACTTC. Residues: CASSPPNGAYEQYF. The complete variable domain, with remaining parts taken from reference TRBV18 and TRBJ2-7, reads NAGVMQNPRHLVRRRGQEARLRCSPMKGHSHVYWYRQLPEEGLKFMVYLQKENIIDESGMPKERFSAEFPKEGPSILRIQQVVRGDSAAYFCASSPPNGAYEQYFGPGTRLTVT.

This clonotype has just a few counts. J is TRBJ2-7 and V is TRBV29-1, with 8 positions matching TRBD1. The J segment lost 2 bases and the V segment lost 7 bases, leaving 4 bases of the junction unmatched. CDR1 and CDR2 (germline): SQVTM, ANQGSEA. The CDR3 contains 12 residues. The CDR3 nucleotides read TGCAGCGCAGTACAGGGGGCCTACGAGCAGTACTTC. Its translation: CSAVQGAYEQYF.

The CDR3 loop is CASSQDTAIPYEQYV. The DNA for the CDR3 is TGTGCCAGCAGCCAAGATACGGCTATCCCCTACGAGCAGTACGTC. V gene TRBV14 combines with J gene TRBJ2-7; D is unresolved. Between the trimmed V and J ends, which lost 0 bases and 2 bases, there was a span of 11 bases. Per germline, CDR1 SGHDN and CDR2 FVKESK. This CDR3 is built from 15 residues.

This clonotype was seen more than once but under ten times. The chain joins TRBV6-1 to TRBJ2-1; D not resolved. The germline gives CDR1 MNHNS, CDR2 SASEGT. Trimming removed 5 bases at V and 1 base at J, with 9 bases between. The CDR3 is 14 residues long. CDR3 protein: CASSPSPSYNEQFF. In nucleotides, the CDR3 is TGTGCCAGCAGTCCGTCCCCATCCTACAATGAGCAGTTCTTC.

V gene TRBV7-2 combines with J gene TRBJ1-2, with D tentatively TRBD1 (5 bases). CDR1 is SGHTA and CDR2 is FQGNSA in the germline V gene. V lost 2 bases to trimming and J lost 8 bases, with 12 bases between them. CDR3 length: 13 amino acids. The CDR3 reads CASSLTGVEGYTF. In nucleotides, the CDR3 is TGTGCCAGCAGCTTAACGGGGGTAGAGGGCTACACCTTC.

The J gene is TRBJ2-7, the V gene TRBV29-1; 9 nucleotides align to TRBD2. The CDR3 is 13 amino acids. Unmatched junction bases numbered 1, after V lost 2 bases and J lost 2 bases. CDR1 and CDR2 (germline): SQVTM, ANQGSEA. The CDR3 DNA is TGCAGCGTTGAACTAGCGGGAACCTACGAGCAGTACGTC. This encodes CSVELAGTYEQYV.

This clonotype turned up a few times. The chain is built from TRBV20-1 and TRBJ2-2; D is ambiguous. The CDR3 totals 14 residues. Trimming left V 6 bases short and J 4 bases short, with 15 bases between. The germline V gene has CDR1 DFQATT and CDR2 SNEGSKA (reference sequence). The CDR3 coding sequence is TGCAGTGCCACCAGGAGTCCCGCCACCGGGGAGCTGTTTTTT. The encoded protein is CSATRSPATGELFF.

This clonotype was counted between two and nine times. The chain combines TRBV20-1 with TRBJ2-1; D possibly uses TRBD1 or TRBD2 (5 bases each). V gave up 5 bases and J gave up 6 bases, with 17 bases separating them. The CDR3 sequence is 14 residues long. Per the germline V gene, CDR1 is DFQATT and CDR2 is SNEGSKA (reference sequence). As DNA, the CDR3 is TGCAGTGCTTCCCCGGGGCTGAGGCTCAATGAGCAGTTCTTC. This encodes CSASPGLRLNEQFF.

Only a few counts were recorded for this clonotype. This chain joins TRBV18 and TRBJ1-1; D unclear. Per the germline V gene, CDR1 is KGHSH and CDR2 is LQKENI. The length of the CDR3 is 14 residues. V was shortened by 2 bases and J by 5 bases, with 12 bases between the two germline ends. As DNA, the CDR3 is TGTGCCAGCTCACCAGGTCGGGGAAGGACTGAAGCTTTCTTT. Encoded protein: CASSPGRGRTEAFF.

Only a few counts were recorded for this clonotype. The chain joins TRBV15 to TRBJ2-1; 7 positions agree with TRBD2. The ends lost 0 bases at V and 6 bases at J; junction bases unmatched: 5. Germline CDR1 reads LNHNV; CDR2 reads YYDKDF (reference sequence). This CDR3 is built from 15 residues. The CDR3 DNA follows: TGTGCCACCAGCAGAGATGGGACTATGCGCAATGAGCAGTTCTTC. This translates into CATSRDGTMRNEQFF.

This clonotype occurred many times. The chain joins TRBV18 to TRBJ2-6, with 9 bases matching TRBD1. CDR1 KGHSH and CDR2 LQKENI come from the germline V gene. Losses at the gene ends were 5 bases for V and 2 bases for J; bases not matched to a gene: 10. The CDR3 has 18 amino acids. The CDR3 DNA is TGTGCCAGCTCAGCCTACTCACAGGGGGCGGCTGGGGCCAACGTCCTGACTTTC. Protein: CASSAYSQGAAGANVLTF.

The gene calls are TRBV20-1 and TRBJ2-3; weak D call: TRBD2 (5 bases). This CDR3 region has 16 residues. With 1 base removed from V and 1 base from J, the gap between germline ends came to 15 bases. Germline CDR1 is DFQATT and CDR2 is SNEGSKA (reference sequence). CDR3 loop: CSARGLKRRGTDTQYF. DNA for the CDR3: TGCAGTGCTAGAGGGCTTAAGCGGCGCGGCACAGATACGCAGTATTTT.

This clonotype was detected a few times. The chain links TRBV9 to TRBJ1-1, with TRBD1 as a possible D gene (6 bases). The V end lost 4 bases, the J end lost 1 base, and 17 bases lay between the germline ends. The CDR3 totals 16 residues. Per the germline V gene, CDR1 is SGDLS and CDR2 is YYNGEE. The CDR3 loop reads CASSLESTGRNTEAFF. CDR3 nucleotides: TGTGCCAGCAGCCTTGAAAGTACAGGGAGGAACACTGAAGCTTTCTTT.

This clonotype came up once. The V call is TRBV19, the J call TRBJ2-3, with D uncertain. The CDR3 covers 13 residues. CDR1 is LNHDA and CDR2 is SQIVND in the germline V gene (reference sequence). Trimming left V 10 bases short and J 0 bases short, with 11 bases between. The CDR3 loop reads CATRGPSTDTQYF. The CDR3 DNA sequence: TGTGCCACAAGAGGCCCCAGCACAGATACGCAGTATTTT.

V is TRBV7-9 and J is TRBJ1-1, with TRBD1 identical over 8 bases. The CDR3 is 13 residues long. V shed 0 bases, J shed 10 bases, and the junction held 4 bases outside the gene matches. In germline, CDR1 is SEHNR, CDR2 FQNEAQ (reference sequence). DNA for the CDR3: TGTGCCAGCAGCTTAGCGGTGACAGGGGCAGCTTTCTTT. Protein sequence: CASSLAVTGAAFF.